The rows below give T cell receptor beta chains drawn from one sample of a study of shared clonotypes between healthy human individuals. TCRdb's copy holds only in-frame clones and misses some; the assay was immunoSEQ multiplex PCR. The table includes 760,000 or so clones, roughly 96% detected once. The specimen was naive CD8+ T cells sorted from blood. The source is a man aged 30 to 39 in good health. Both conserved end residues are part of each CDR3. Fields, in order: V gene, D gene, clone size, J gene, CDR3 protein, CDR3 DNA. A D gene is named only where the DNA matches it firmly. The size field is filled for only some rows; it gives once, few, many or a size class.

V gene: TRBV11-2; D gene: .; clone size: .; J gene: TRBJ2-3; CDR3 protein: CASSFEGPSPGTQYF; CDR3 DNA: TGTGCCAGCAGCTTCGAGGGCCCCTCTCCAGGGACGCAGTATTTT
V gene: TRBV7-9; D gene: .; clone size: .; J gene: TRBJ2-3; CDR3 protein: CASSRTILGTDTQYF; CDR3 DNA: TGTGCCAGCAGCCGAACTATTCTTGGGACAGATACGCAGTATTTT
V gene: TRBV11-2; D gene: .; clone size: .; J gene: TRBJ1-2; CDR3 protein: CASSLTRNYGYTF; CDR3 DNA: TGTGCCAGCAGCTTAACGCGGAACTATGGCTACACCTTC
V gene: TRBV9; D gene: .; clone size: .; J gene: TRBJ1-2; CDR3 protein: CASSVPSDMGYTF; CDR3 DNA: TGTGCCAGCAGCGTACCCTCTGATATGGGCTACACCTTC
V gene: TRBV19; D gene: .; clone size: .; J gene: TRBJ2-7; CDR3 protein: CASSGRNSYEQYF; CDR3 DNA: TGTGCCAGTAGTGGGCGGAACTCCTACGAGCAGTACTTC
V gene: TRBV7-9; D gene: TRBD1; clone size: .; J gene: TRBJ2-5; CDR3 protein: CASSYRDRSQETQYF; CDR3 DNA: TGTGCCAGCAGCTACCGGGACAGGTCCCAAGAGACCCAGTACTTC
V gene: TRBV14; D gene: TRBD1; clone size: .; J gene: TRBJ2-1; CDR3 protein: CASSQGEVSGGTYNEQFF; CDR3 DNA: TGTGCCAGCAGCCAAGGCGAAGTTTCAGGGGGCACTTACAATGAGCAGTTCTTC
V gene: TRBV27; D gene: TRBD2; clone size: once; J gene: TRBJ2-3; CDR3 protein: CASSPTAGVETDTQYF; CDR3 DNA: TGTGCCAGCAGTCCGACAGCGGGAGTGGAAACAGATACGCAGTATTTT
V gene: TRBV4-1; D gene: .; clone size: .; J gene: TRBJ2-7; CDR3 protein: CASSQGPYEQYF; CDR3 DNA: TGCGCCAGCAGCCAGGGGCCCTACGAGCAGTACTTC
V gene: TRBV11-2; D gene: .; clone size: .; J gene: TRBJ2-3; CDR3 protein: CASSLPRGADTQYF; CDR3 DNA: TGTGCCAGCAGCTTACCCAGAGGGGCTGATACGCAGTATTTT
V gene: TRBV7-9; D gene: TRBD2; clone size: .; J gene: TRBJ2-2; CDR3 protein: CASSHSGSENTGELFF; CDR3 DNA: TGTGCCAGCAGCCATAGCGGGAGTGAAAACACCGGGGAGCTGTTTTTT
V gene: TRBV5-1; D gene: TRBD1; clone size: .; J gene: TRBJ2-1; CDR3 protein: CASSLDRGSYNEQFF; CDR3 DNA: TGCGCCAGCAGTTTGGACAGGGGCTCCTACAATGAGCAGTTCTTC
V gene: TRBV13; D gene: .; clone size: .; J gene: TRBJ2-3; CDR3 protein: CASSGDGSTDTQYF; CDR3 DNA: TGTGCCAGCAGTGGGGACGGTTCCACAGATACGCAGTATTTT
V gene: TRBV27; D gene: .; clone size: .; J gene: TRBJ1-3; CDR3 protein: CASTSLLSGNTIYF; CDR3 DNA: TGTGCCAGCACCAGTCTCCTCTCTGGAAACACCATATATTTT
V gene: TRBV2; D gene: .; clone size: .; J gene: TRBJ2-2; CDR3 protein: CASSDGRNTGELFF; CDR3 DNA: TGTGCCAGCAGTGACGGACGAAACACCGGGGAGCTGTTTTTT
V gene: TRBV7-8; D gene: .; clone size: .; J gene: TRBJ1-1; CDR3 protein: CASSPPSAGKNTEAFF; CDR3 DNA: TGTGCCAGCAGCCCCCCCTCCGCAGGGAAGAACACTGAAGCTTTCTTT
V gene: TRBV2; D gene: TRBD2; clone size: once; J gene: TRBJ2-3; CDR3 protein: CASSPGLAGGDTQYF; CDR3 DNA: TGTGCCAGCAGTCCGGGACTAGCGGGAGGAGATACGCAGTATTTT
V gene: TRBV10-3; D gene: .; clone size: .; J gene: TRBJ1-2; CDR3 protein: CATPDRGGYGYTF; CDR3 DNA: TGTGCCACCCCGGACAGAGGGGGCTATGGCTACACCTTC
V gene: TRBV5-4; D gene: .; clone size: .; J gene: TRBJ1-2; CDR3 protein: CASISTGRGGYTF; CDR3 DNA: TGTGCCAGCATCTCGACGGGGCGAGGGGGCTACACCTTC
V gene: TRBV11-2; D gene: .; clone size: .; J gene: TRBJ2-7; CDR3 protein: CASSPFQVGSIEQYF; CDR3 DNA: TGTGCCAGCAGCCCCTTTCAGGTTGGGTCGATCGAGCAGTACTTC
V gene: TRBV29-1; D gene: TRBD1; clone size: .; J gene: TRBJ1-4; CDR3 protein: CSGMIKNRGLTEKLFF; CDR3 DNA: TGCAGCGGAATGATAAAAAACAGGGGTTTAACAGAAAAACTGTTTTTT
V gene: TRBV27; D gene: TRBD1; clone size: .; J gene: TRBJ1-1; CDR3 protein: CASSLRQGGTEAFF; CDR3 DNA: TGTGCCAGCAGTCTCCGACAGGGTGGTACTGAAGCTTTCTTT
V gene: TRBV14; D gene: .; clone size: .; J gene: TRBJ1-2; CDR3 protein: CASSQVPLLYGYTF; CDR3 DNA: TGTGCCAGCAGCCAAGTTCCGCTACTCTATGGCTACACCTTC
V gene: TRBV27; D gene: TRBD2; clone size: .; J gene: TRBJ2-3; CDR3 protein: CASSLSSGGGFATQYF; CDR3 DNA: TGTGCCAGCTCCCTTTCTAGCGGGGGGGGCTTCGCTACGCAGTATTTT